This paragraph reports one TCR beta chain. The junction departs from the called germline gene at one end, perhaps through a read error. These data are taken from a study of shared clonotypes between healthy human individuals. As for the study in general: Donor ages ranged 18 to 49 years: two women, a few men.

Donors comprised healthy HIV-negative adults lacking recent acute infections or vaccinations. In the authors' workflow: Junction-only immunoSEQ sequences carried no quality scores, so filtering differed. Assay: immunoSEQ multiplex PCR; the TCRdb copy retains only in-frame clones and omits some. V, J and clone size derive from that table, while D and trimming were established from the DNA sequence. This repertoire shows about 470,000 clones, around 79% found once; its top ten account for roughly an eighth. Germline V CDR1 and CDR2: SSHAT, FNYEAQ (reference sequence). The CDR3 runs to 15 residues. The origin of this receptor is a woman between 40 and 50 years old in good health. Some clones in this sample may be carry-over from other donors' samples. Input material: PBMCs. J is TRBJ2-2 and V is TRBV7-7; TRBD1 matches 7 bases. CDR3 region: CASSPGTVNTGELFF. The CDR3, as DNA: TGTGCTAGCAGCCCCGGGACAGTGAACACCGGGGAGCTGTTTTTT.